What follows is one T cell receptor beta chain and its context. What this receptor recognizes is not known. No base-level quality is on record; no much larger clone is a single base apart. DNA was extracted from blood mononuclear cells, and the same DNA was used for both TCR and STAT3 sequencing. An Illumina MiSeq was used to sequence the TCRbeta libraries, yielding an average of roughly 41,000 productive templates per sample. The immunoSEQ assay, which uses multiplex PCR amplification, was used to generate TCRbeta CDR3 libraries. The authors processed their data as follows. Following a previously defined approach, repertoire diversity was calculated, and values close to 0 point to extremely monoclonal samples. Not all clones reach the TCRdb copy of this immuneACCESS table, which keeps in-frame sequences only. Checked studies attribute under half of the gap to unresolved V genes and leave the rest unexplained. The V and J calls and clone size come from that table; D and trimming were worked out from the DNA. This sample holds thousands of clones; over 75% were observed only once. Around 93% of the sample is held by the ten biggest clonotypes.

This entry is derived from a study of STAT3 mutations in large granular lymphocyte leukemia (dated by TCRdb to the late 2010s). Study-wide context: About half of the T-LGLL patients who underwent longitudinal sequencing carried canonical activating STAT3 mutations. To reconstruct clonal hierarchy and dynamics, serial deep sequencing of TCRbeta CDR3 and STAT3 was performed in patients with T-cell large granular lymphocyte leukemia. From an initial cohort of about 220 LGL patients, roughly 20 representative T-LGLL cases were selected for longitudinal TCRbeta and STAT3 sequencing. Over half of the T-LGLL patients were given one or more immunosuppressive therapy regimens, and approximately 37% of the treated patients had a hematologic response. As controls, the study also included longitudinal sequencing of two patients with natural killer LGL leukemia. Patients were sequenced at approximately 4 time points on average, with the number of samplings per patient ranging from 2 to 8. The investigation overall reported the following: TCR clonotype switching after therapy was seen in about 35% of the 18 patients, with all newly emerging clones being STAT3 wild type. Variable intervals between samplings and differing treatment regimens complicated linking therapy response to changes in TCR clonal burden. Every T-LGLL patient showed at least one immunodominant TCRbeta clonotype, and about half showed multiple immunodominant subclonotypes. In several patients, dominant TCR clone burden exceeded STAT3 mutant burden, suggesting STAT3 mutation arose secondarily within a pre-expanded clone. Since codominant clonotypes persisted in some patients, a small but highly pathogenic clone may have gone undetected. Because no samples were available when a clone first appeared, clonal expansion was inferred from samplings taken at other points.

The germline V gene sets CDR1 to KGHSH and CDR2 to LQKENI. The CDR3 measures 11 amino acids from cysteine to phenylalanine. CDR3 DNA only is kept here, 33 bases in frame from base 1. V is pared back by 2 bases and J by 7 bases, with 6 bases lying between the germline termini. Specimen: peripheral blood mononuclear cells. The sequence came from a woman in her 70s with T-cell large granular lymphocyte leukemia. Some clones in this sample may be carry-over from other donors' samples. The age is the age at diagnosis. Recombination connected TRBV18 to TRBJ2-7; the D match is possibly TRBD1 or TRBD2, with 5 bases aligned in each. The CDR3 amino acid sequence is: CASSPGGEQYF. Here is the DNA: TGTGCCAGCTCACCAGGGGGAGAGCAGTACTTC.